Each of the 23 T cell receptor beta chains below was sequenced from the same sample in a study of OX40 agonist ivuxolimab in advanced cancers. The data were produced by immunoSEQ multiplex PCR, yet TCRdb's version contains in-frame clones alone and is incomplete. Of roughly 45,000 clones in the sample, roughly 79% were seen once. This material consisted of CD4+ or CD8+ T cells sorted from blood, taken in a trial of the OX40 agonist ivuxolimab. The receptors come from an adult with an advanced solid tumor such as melanoma, head and neck, liver or kidney cancer.

The chain couples TRBV6-5 to TRBJ2-7; D remains unclear. Germline loops: CDR1 MNHEY, CDR2 SVGAGI. The CDR3 has 14 residues. With 6 bases removed from V and 3 bases from J, the gap between germline ends came to 15 bases. Written as DNA, the CDR3 is TGTGCCAGCAGATTTGGGCAGGTGGTCTACGAGCAGTACTTC. Translating it yields CASRFGQVVYEQYF.

The chain uses TRBV18 and TRBJ1-2, with 7 bases identical to TRBD1. The CDR3 has 14 amino acids. Trimming at V came to 2 bases and at J to 7 bases, leaving 7 bases not matched to a gene. The germline gives CDR1 KGHSH, CDR2 LQKENI. The CDR3 loop reads CASSPEGAGSGYTF. Written as DNA, the CDR3 is TGTGCCAGCTCACCAGAGGGGGCAGGTAGTGGCTACACCTTC.

CDR3 in amino acids: CASFSVTLYEQYF. The DNA of the CDR3 is TGTGCCAGCTTTTCGGTGACACTCTACGAGCAGTACTTC. This rearrangement joins TRBV7-6 to TRBJ2-7; D is unclear. Between the trimmed V and J ends, which lost 8 bases and 3 bases, there was a span of 14 bases. The CDR3 totals 13 residues. From germline, CDR1 is SGHVS and CDR2 FNYEAQ.

The chain carries TRBV30 and TRBJ1-2, with D possibly matching TRBD1 (6 bases). V was cut by 2 bases and J by 6 bases, with 13 bases left in between. CDR3 length: 13 residues. Germline values: CDR1 GTSNPN, CDR2 SVGIG (reference sequence). This CDR3 is CAWSMYRDDGYTF. The CDR3 DNA is TGTGCCTGGAGTATGTACAGGGATGATGGCTACACCTTC.

This chain connects TRBV5-4 to TRBJ2-3, with D possibly being TRBD2 (5 bases). The germline gives CDR1 SGHNT, CDR2 YYREEE (reference sequence). Trimming removed 3 bases from V and 3 bases from J, with 14 bases in between. The CDR3 totals 15 residues. CDR3 residues: CASSSFRSGTDTQYF. In nucleotides, the CDR3 is TGTGCCAGCAGCTCCTTTCGATCGGGAACAGATACGCAGTATTTT. Full variable domain (remainder filled in from reference TRBV5-4 and TRBJ2-3): ETGVTQSPTHLIKTRGQQVTLRCSSQSGHNTVSWYQQALGQGPQFIFQYYREEENGRGNFPPRFSGLQFPNYSSELNVNALELDDSALYLCASSSFRSGTDTQYFGPGTRLTVL.

This rearrangement joins TRBV11-2 to TRBJ2-7; 8 bases agree with TRBD2. J gave up 2 bases and V 5 bases, and 8 bases lay outside the gene matches. This CDR3 has 15 residues. Germline V lookup: CDR1 SGHAT, CDR2 FQNNGV. CDR3 amino acids: CASSLTGTRTYEQYF. In DNA, the CDR3 is TGTGCCAGCAGCCTCACCGGGACTAGGACCTACGAGCAGTACTTC.

With respect to this clone: As the CDR3 is not closed by the conserved phenylalanine or tryptophan, this likely results from a read error. The J gene is TRBJ1-5, the V gene TRBV7-2; possibly TRBD1 for D (6 bases). Germline CDR1 is SGHTA and CDR2 is FQGNSA. V dropped 7 bases and J dropped 3 bases, with 10 bases sitting between them. The length of the CDR3 is 13 residues. CDR3 bases: TGTGCCAGCACCCGGGGGGCCAATCAGCCCCAGCATCTT. Protein: CASTRGANQPQHL.

The gene calls are TRBV30 and TRBJ1-2, with no clear D. V shed 2 bases and J shed 6 bases, with 10 bases lying between them. Germline CDR1 and CDR2: GTSNPN and SVGIG (reference sequence). This CDR3 has 12 amino acids. CDR3 nucleotides: TGTGCCTGGAGTTCTGGATTGGATGGCTACACCTTC. Translation gives CAWSSGLDGYTF. The whole variable domain, remainder taken from reference TRBV30 and TRBJ1-2, is SQTIHQWPATLVQPVGSPLSLECTVEGTSNPNLYWYRQAAGRGLQLLFYSVGIGQISSEVPQNLSASRPQDRQFILSSKKLLLSDSGFYLCAWSSGLDGYTFGSGTRLTVV.

The genes are TRBV5-1 and TRBJ1-1, with 9 nucleotides matching TRBD1. CDR1 is SGHRS and CDR2 is YFSETQ in the germline V gene. With V trimmed by 4 bases and J by 4 bases, 8 bases remained unmatched. CDR3 length: 15 amino acids. The CDR3 region is CASSAGTGQGTEAFF. CDR3 in DNA: TGCGCCAGCAGCGCGGGGACAGGGCAGGGCACTGAAGCTTTCTTT.

This rearrangement joins TRBV2 to TRBJ2-7; D not resolved. Germline lookup yields CDR1 SNHLY and CDR2 FYNNEI. The CDR3 is made up of 14 amino acids. V was clipped by 3 bases and J by 2 bases, with 11 bases between them. The CDR3 sequence: CASSDSPAPYEQYF. The CDR3 DNA sequence: TGTGCCAGCAGTGACAGCCCGGCTCCCTACGAGCAGTACTTC.

This clone has a handful of counts. The chain is built from TRBV10-1 and TRBJ2-7, with D perhaps TRBD2 (5 bases). This CDR3 has 13 amino acids. V shed 6 bases and J shed 2 bases, with 11 bases lying between them. Germline lookup yields CDR1 WNHNN and CDR2 SYGVQD (reference sequence). CDR3 sequence: CASSLPGAYEQYF. As DNA, the CDR3 is TGCGCCAGCAGCCTACCCGGGGCCTACGAGCAGTACTTC.

The gene calls are TRBV2 and TRBJ2-3, with D unclear. The CDR3 spans 13 residues. Germline assignment: CDR1 SNHLY and CDR2 FYNNEI. Trimming stripped 4 bases from V and 0 bases from J, with 5 bases between. CDR3 sequence (DNA): TGTGCCAGCAGTGCGGACAGCACAGATACGCAGTATTTT. It translates to CASSADSTDTQYF.

The V call is TRBV6-6, the J call TRBJ2-1; D not certain. There are 12 residues in the CDR3. V was clipped by 0 bases and J by 9 bases, with 6 bases between them. Germline assignment: CDR1 MNHNY and CDR2 SVGAGI (reference sequence). The CDR3: CASSYSTTEQFF. In nucleotides, the CDR3 is TGTGCCAGCAGTTACTCGACAACTGAGCAGTTCTTC.

This clone was recorded only once. The rearrangement links TRBV2 to TRBJ1-4; TRBD1 aligns across 7 bases. CDR1 is SNHLY, CDR2 FYNNEI, per germline. The CDR3 extends over 15 amino acids. With V trimmed by 4 bases and J by 7 bases, 9 bases remained unmatched. The chain's CDR3 is CASSGAGTVLEKLFF. DNA for the CDR3: TGTGCCAGCAGTGGAGCCGGGACAGTTCTTGAAAAACTGTTTTTT.

This clone was detected once. This chain connects TRBV7-8 to TRBJ2-2, with D perhaps TRBD1 (7 bases). V was pared by 5 bases and J by 8 bases, with 21 bases between. Germline loops: CDR1 SGHVS, CDR2 FQNEAQ. CDR3 length equals 16 residues. CDR3 nucleotides: TGTGCCAGCAGCCAGGGGGACTCGCGTTTCTCTGGGGAGCTGTTTTTT. Its translation is CASSQGDSRFSGELFF. The full variable domain, rest sourced from reference TRBV7-8 and TRBJ2-2, is GAGVSQSPRYKVAKRGQDVALRCDPISGHVSLFWYQQALGQGPEFLTYFQNEAQLDKSGLPSDRFFAERPEGSVSTLKIQRTQQEDSAVYLCASSQGDSRFSGELFFGEGSRLTVL.

The chain employs TRBV10-1 and TRBJ1-3, with D tentatively TRBD1 (6 bases). CDR3 size: 16 residues. Trimming shortened V by 4 bases and J by 0 bases, and 13 bases separated the two germline ends. CDR1 is WNHNN and CDR2 is SYGVQD in the germline V gene (reference sequence). CDR3 nucleotide sequence: TGCGCCAGCAGTGGACACAGGGACGGCTCTGGAAACACCATATATTTT. Protein sequence: CASSGHRDGSGNTIYF.

The chain links TRBV4-3 to TRBJ1-4, with TRBD1 identical over 9 bases. V was clipped by 3 bases and J by 8 bases; unmatched bases: 13. The CDR3 has 17 residues. The germline CDR1 and CDR2 sequences are LGHNA and YSLEER. The CDR3 loop reads CASSHTPGQGVREKLFF. CDR3 nucleotides: TGCGCCAGCAGCCATACCCCGGGACAGGGCGTAAGGGAAAAACTGTTTTTT.

This chain links TRBV7-6 with TRBJ2-1; 7 positions match TRBD2. With 1 base clipped from V and 8 bases from J, the junction kept 14 bases outside the gene matches. The CDR3 has 17 residues. Germline V gene data show CDR1 as SGHVS and CDR2 as FNYEAQ. DNA for the CDR3: TGTGCCAGCAGCTTAGTCATGTGGGCGGGAGCAGCGCATGAGCAGTTCTTC. This encodes CASSLVMWAGAAHEQFF. Filled out from reference TRBV7-6 and TRBJ2-1, the complete variable domain reads GAGVSQSPRYKVTKRGQDVALRCDPISGHVSLYWYRQALGQGPEFLTYFNYEAQQDKSGLPNDRFSAERPEGSISTLTIQRTEQRDSAMYRCASSLVMWAGAAHEQFFGPGTRLTVL.

This clone was counted a single time. This chain links TRBV10-2 with TRBJ2-3; 8 nucleotides agree with TRBD2. Germline V gene sequence: CDR1 WSHSY, CDR2 SAAADI. This CDR3 has 16 amino acids. V lost 4 bases to trimming and J lost 0 bases; unmatched junction nucleotides: 6. The CDR3 is CASSGGSSGSTDTQYF. The CDR3 coding sequence is TGCGCCAGCAGTGGCGGATCTAGCGGGAGCACAGATACGCAGTATTTT.

V usage is TRBV18 and J usage is TRBJ1-2, with D perhaps matching TRBD1 (6 bases). The CDR3 length is 15 residues. Germline V gives CDR1 KGHSH, CDR2 LQKENI. The germline V and J ends were trimmed by 3 bases and 1 base, with 12 bases remaining between them. The CDR3, as DNA: TGTGCCAGCTCACCGCCGGACAGAAGTAACTATGGCTACACCTTC. Translating gives CASSPPDRSNYGYTF.

The rearrangement uses TRBV4-3 and TRBJ2-7, with a tentative D call TRBD2 (5 bases). The CDR3 covers 16 residues. Germline V gene data show CDR1 as LGHNA and CDR2 as YSLEER. Between the trimmed V and J ends, which lost 4 bases and 2 bases, there was a span of 18 bases. CDR3 DNA sequence: TGCGCCAGCAGCCCCACCGGGGTTCCTGGTCCCTACGAGCAGTACTTC. It is translated as CASSPTGVPGPYEQYF.

The genes are TRBV7-2 and TRBJ1-5; TRBD1 might be the D (5 bases). This CDR3 has 15 residues. Germline CDR1 and CDR2: SGHTA and FQGNSA. V was shortened by 1 base and J by 3 bases, with 10 bases between the two germline ends. In DNA form, the CDR3 reads TGTGCCAGCAGCTTAGGGGGACCGACCAATCAGCCCCAGCATTTT. Translating it yields CASSLGGPTNQPQHF.

The V call is TRBV29-1, the J call TRBJ2-7; no reliable D call. The germline V gene encodes CDR1 SQVTM and CDR2 ANQGSEA. The CDR3 consists of 14 residues. V lost 1 base to trimming and J lost 2 bases, with 12 bases between them. CDR3 bases: TGCAGCGTTGAAGTGTACCGAAATACCTACGAGCAGTACTTC. It specifies CSVEVYRNTYEQYF.